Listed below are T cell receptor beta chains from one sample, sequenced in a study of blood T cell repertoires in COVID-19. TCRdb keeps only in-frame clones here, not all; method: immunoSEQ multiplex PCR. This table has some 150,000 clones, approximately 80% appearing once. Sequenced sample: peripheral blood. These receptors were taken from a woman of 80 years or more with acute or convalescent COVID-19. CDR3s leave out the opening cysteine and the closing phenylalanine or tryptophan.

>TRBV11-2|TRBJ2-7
ASSRRAGAYEQY
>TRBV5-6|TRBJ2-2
ASSSGLAATNTGELF
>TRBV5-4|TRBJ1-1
ASSWDRENTEAF
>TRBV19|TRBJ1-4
ASSLNRGTNEKLF
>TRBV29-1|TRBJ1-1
AGRLSNTEAF
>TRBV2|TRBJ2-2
ASSPEAHGELF
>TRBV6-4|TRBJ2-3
ASSEAPTDTQY
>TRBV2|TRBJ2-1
ASSYSTGGSNEQF
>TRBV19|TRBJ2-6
ASSMAWQVISGANVLT
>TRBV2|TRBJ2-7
ASRRGGDSYEQY
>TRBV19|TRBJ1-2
ASSIGTAWANYGYT
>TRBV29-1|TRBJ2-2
SALDLLAGELF
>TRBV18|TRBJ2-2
ASSPNRPGSNTGELF
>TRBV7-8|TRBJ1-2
ASSVNRASDYGYT